One T cell receptor beta chain is described in this entry. Sequencing used immunoSEQ multiplex PCR; TCRdb keeps in-frame clones, though not all of them. The profile covers approximately 280,000 clones, with 85% appearing a single time and under 3% taken by the ten largest. The data stem from a study of blood T cell repertoires in COVID-19. V dropped 4 bases and J dropped 1 base, with 14 bases sitting between them. This CDR3 is 15 amino acids long. CDR1 is SGHRS and CDR2 is YFSETQ in the germline V gene. This clonotype was sampled from a woman between 50 and 59 years old who had recovered from COVID-19. Source material: PBMCs or T cells enriched from blood (not recorded which). The chain is built from TRBV5-1 and TRBJ1-1; the D is unclear. The CDR3 loop is CASSVALERNTEAFF. CDR3 DNA: TGCGCCAGCAGCGTGGCGCTAGAGAGGAACACTGAAGCTTTCTTT.